This TCR beta chain was sequenced for a study of control samples from healthy donors and cancer patients. Clones were sequenced by immunoSEQ multiplex PCR, and TCRdb holds only the in-frame ones, with some missing. The table has approximately 150,000 clones, more than 85% seen once. Germline values: CDR1 LNHNV, CDR2 YYDKDF (reference sequence). This CDR3 region has 15 residues. Trimming removed 0 bases from V and 6 bases from J, with 14 bases in between. The sequencing input was blood. The TCR sequence derives from a woman between 40 and 55 years old in good health. The V gene is TRBV15, the J gene TRBJ1-2; D may be TRBD1 (6 bases). CDR3 sequence (DNA): TGTGCCACCAGCAGAGAGGGGGGGGCCCGGAATGGCTACACCTTC. Protein product: CATSREGGARNGYTF.